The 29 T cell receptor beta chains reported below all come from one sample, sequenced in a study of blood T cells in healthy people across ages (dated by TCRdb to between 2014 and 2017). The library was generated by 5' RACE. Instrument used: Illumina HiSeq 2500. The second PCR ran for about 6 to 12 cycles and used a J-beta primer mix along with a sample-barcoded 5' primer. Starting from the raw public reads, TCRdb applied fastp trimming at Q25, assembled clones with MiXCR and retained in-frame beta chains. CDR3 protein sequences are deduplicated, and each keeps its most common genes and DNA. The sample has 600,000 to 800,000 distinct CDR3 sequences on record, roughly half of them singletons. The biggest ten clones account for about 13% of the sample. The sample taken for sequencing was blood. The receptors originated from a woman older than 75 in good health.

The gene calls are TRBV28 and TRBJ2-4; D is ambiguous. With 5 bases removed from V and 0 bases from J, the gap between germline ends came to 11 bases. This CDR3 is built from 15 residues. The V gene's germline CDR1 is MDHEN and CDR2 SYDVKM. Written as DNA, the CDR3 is TGTGCCAGCAGTCCAGGACGGCAAGCCAAAAACATTCAGTACTTC. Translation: CASSPGRQAKNIQYF.

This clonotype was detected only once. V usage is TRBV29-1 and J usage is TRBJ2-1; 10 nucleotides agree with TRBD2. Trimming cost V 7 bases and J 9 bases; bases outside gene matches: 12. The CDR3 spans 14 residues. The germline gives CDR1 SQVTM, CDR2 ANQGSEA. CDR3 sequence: CSDQAGGRAIEQFF. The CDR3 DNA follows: TGCAGCGACCAAGCGGGAGGGCGAGCTATTGAGCAGTTCTTC.

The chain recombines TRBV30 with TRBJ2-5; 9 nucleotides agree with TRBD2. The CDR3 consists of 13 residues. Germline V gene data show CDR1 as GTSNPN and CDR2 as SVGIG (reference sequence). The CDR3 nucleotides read TGTGCTCGGAGGATAGCGGGAGAAGAGACCCAGTACTTC. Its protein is CARRIAGEETQYF.

CDR3 loop: CASSHGLARPSTDTQYF. CDR3 sequence (DNA): TGTGCCAGCAGCCACGGACTAGCTCGACCTTCCACAGATACGCAGTATTTT. V is TRBV14 and J is TRBJ2-3; TRBD2 matches at 8 bases. This CDR3 is built from 17 residues. Germline trimming cut 3 bases from V and 2 bases from J; bases unmatched to any gene: 10. Germline CDR1 reads SGHDN; CDR2 reads FVKESK.

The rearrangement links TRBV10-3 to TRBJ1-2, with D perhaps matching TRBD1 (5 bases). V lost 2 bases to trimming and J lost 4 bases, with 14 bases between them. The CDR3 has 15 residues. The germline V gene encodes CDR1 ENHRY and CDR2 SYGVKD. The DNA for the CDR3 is TGTGCCATCAGTGAGGGACCGGGCCAGGGCTATGGCTACACCTTC. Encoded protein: CAISEGPGQGYGYTF.

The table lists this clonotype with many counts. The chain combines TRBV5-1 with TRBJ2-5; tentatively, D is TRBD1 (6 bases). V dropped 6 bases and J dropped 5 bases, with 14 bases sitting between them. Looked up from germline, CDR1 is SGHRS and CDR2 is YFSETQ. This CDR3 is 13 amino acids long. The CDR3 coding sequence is TGCGCCAGCAACCCGGGACATCCGGAGACCCAGTACTTC. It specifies CASNPGHPETQYF.

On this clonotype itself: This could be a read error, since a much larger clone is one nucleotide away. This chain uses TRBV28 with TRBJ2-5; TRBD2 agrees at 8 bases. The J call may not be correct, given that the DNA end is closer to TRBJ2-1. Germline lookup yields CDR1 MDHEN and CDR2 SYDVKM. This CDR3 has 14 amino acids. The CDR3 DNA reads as TGTGCCAGCAGGACTAGCGCCTTACAAGAGACCCAGTTCTTC. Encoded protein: CASRTSALQETQFF.

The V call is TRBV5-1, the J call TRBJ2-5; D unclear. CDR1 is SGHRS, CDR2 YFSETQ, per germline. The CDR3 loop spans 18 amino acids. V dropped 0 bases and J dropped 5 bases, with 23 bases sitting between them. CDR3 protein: CASSLDRASVAPRETQYF. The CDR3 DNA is TGCGCCAGCAGCTTGGATAGGGCCTCAGTCGCCCCCCGGGAGACCCAGTACTTC.

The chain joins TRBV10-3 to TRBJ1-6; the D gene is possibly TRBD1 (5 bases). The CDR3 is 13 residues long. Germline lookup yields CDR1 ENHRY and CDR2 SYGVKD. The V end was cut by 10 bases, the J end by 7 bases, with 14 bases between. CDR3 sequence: CATAGDGNSPLHF. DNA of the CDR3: TGTGCCACTGCCGGGGACGGAAATTCACCCCTCCACTTT.

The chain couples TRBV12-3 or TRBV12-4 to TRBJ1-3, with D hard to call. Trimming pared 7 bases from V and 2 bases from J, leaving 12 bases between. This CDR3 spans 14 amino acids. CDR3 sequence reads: CASTEYQAGNTIYF. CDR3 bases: TGTGCCAGCACTGAGTATCAGGCTGGAAACACCATATATTTT.

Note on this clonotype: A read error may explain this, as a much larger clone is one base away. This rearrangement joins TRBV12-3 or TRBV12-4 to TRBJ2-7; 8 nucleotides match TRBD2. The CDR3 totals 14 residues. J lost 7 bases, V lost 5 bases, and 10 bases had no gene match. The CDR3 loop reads CASSRVAGYNEQYF. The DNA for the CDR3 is TGTGCCAGCAGTCGAGTAGCGGGGTACAATGAGCAGTACTTC.

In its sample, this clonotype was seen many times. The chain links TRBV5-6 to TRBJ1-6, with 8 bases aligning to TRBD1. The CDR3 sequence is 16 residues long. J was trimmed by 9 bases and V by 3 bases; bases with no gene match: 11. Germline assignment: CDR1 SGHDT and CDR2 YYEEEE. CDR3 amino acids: CASSWMDRDRGSPLHF. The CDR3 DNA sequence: TGTGCCAGCAGCTGGATGGACAGGGACAGAGGTTCACCCCTCCACTTT.

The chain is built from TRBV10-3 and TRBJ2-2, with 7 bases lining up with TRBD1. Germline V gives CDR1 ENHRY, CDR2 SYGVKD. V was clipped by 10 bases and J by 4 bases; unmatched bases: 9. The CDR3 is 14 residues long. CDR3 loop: CATQGVGSTGELFF. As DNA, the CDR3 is TGTGCCACCCAGGGGGTGGGGAGCACCGGGGAGCTGTTTTTT.

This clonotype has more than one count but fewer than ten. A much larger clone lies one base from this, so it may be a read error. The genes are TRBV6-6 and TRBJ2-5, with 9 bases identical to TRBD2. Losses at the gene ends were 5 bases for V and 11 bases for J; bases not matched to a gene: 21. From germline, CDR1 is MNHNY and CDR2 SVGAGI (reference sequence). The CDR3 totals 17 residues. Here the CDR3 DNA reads TGTGCCAGCAGTAGACCCGTAGCGGGAGCTTCTGGGAATGAGCAGTACTTC. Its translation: CASSRPVAGASGNEQYF.

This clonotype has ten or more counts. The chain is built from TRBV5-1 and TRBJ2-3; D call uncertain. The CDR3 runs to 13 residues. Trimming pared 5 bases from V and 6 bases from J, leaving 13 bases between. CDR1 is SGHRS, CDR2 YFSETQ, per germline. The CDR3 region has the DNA TGCGCCAGCAGTATTTATTTGGATGATACGCAGTATTTT. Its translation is CASSIYLDDTQYF.

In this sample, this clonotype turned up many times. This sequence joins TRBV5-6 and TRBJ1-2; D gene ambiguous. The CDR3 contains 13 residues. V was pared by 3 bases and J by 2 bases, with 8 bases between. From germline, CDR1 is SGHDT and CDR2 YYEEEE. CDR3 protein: CASSYRKNYGYTF. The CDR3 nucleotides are TGTGCCAGCAGCTACCGGAAGAACTATGGCTACACCTTC.

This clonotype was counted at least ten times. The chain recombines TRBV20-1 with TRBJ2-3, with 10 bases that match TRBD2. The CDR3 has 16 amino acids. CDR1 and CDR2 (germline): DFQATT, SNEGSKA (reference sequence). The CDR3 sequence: CSFAPRLAGIADTQYF. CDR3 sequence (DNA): TGCAGCTTTGCCCCTAGACTAGCGGGTATTGCAGATACGCAGTATTTT.

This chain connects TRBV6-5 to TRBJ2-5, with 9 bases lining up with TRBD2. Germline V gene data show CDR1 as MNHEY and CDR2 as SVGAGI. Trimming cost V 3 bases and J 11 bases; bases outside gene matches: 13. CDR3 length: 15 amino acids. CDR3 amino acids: CASSYRSGGRHEQYF. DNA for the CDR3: TGTGCCAGCAGTTATCGTAGCGGGGGAAGGCATGAGCAGTACTTC.

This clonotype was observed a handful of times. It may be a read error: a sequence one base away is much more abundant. CDR3 coding DNA: TGCAGCGTTGCGGGAGGGTCCTCCTACAATGAGCAGTACTTC. Amino acids: CSVAGGSSYNEQYF. The V call is TRBV29-1, the J call TRBJ2-1, with TRBD2 matching 8 bases. The J call could be wrong; TRBJ2-7 is a better fit for the DNA end. CDR1 and CDR2 (germline): SQVTM, ANQGSEA. This CDR3 comprises 14 residues.

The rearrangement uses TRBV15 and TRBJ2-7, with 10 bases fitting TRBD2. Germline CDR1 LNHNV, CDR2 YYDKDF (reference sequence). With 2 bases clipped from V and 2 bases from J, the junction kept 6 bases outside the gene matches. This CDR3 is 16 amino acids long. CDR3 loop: CATSRLAGEITYEQYF. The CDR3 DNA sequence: TGTGCCACCAGCAGACTAGCGGGAGAAATAACCTACGAGCAGTACTTC.

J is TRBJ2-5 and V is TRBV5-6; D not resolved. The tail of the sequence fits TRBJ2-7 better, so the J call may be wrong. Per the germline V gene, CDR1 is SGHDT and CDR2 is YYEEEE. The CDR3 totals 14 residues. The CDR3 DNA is TGTGCCAGCAGCTTGGGGCAGGACGTCTACGAGCAGTACTTC. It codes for CASSLGQDVYEQYF.

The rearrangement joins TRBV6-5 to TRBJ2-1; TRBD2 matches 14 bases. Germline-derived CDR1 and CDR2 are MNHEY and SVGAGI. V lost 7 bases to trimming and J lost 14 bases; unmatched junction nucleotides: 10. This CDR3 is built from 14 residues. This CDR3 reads CASTVPGLAGVEFF. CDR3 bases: TGTGCCAGCACCGTACCGGGACTAGCGGGAGTAGAGTTCTTC.

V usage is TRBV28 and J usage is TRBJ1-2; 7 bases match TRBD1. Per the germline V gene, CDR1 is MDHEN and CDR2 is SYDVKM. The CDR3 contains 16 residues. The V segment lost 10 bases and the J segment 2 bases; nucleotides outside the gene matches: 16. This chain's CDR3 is CATSPLRGSVNYGYTF. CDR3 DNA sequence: TGTGCCACTAGTCCTCTCAGGGGGTCGGTGAACTATGGCTACACCTTC.

The CDR3 loop reads CAISAKPPQTGELFF. CDR3 in DNA: TGTGCCATCAGCGCGAAGCCTCCACAGACCGGGGAGCTGTTTTTT. The chain couples TRBV10-3 to TRBJ2-2; the D is unclear. This CDR3 region has 15 residues. V was shortened by 6 bases and J by 5 bases, with 16 bases between the two germline ends. Germline V lookup: CDR1 ENHRY, CDR2 SYGVKD.

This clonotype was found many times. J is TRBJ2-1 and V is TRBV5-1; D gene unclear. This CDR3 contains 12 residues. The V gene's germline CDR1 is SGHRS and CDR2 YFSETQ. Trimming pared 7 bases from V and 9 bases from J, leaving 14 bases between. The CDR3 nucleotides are TGCGCCAGCGGCATCGTGGGCGGTGAGCAGTTCTTC. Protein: CASGIVGGEQFF.

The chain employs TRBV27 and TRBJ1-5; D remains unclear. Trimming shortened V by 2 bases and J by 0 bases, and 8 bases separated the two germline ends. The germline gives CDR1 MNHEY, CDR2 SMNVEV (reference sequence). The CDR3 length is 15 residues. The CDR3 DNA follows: TGTGCCAGCAGTTTAAGGCGGTATAGCAATCAGCCCCAGCATTTT. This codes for CASSLRRYSNQPQHF.

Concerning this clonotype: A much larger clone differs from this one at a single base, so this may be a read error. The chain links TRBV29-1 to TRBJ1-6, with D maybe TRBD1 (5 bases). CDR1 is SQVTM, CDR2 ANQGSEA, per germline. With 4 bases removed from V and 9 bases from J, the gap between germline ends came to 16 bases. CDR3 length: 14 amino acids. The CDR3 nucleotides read TGCAGCGTTGGGTCTGGCAGGGACGGTTCACCCCTCCACTTT. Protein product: CSVGSGRDGSPLHF.

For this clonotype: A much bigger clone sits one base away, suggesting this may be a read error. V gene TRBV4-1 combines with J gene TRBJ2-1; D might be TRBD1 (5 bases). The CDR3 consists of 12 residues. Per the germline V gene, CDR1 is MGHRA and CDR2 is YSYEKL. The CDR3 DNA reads TGCGCCGGCAGCCAGACAGAACATGAGCAGTTCTTC. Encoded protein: CAGSQTEHEQFF.

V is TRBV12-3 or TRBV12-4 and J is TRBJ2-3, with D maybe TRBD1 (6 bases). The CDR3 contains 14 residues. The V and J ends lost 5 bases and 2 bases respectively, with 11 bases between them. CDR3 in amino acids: CASSTGWDTDTQYF. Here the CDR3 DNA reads TGTGCCAGCAGTACAGGGTGGGACACAGATACGCAGTATTTT.